This paragraph covers one T cell receptor beta chain sequence. Its specificity is unknown. The entry originates in a study of T cell responses to AZD1222 COVID-19 vaccine. Assay used: immunoSEQ multiplex PCR; TCRdb lists only in-frame clones, some missing. The profile shows more than 90,000 clones, approximately 86% of them singletons. Second-dose intervals of approximately 4 or approximately 12 weeks were pooled. Study-wide findings and caveats: The donor cohort was predominantly white British with a female majority, and clonal diversity may have been underestimated.

Trimming took 2 bases from V and 1 from J, leaving 15 bases between them. Per the germline V gene, CDR1 is MGHRA and CDR2 is YSYEKL. The CDR3 sequence is 17 residues long. This receptor was obtained from an adult who received the AZD1222 COVID-19 vaccine. Sequences were derived from peripheral blood, sampled 28 days after the second AZD1222 dose. The chain links TRBV4-1 to TRBJ1-5; TRBD1 might be the D (5 bases). CDR3: CASSQTWGRTSNQPQHF. The CDR3 region has the DNA TGCGCCAGCAGCCAAACATGGGGAAGGACAAGCAATCAGCCCCAGCATTTT.